These 15 T cell receptor beta chains came from one sample sequenced in a study of cytomegalovirus exposure and HLA in healthy donors. Primers included in the PCR were 60 Vbeta and 13 Jbeta primers. Some clones are missing from TCRdb's copy, which holds only in-frame ones; the method was immunoSEQ multiplex PCR. In the table there are 140,000 to 150,000 clones, roughly 9.4% of which are singletons. The specimen was PBMCs. Receptor source: a male donor in good health and CMV-seronegative.

The chain recombines TRBV21-1 with TRBJ2-1; the table's TRBD2 call for D was not verified on the DNA. TRBV21-1 is deemed a pseudogene. This CDR3 has 16 residues. CDR3 sequence reads: CASSKPGTSGNNEQFF. CDR3 sequence (DNA): TGTGCCAGCAGCAAACCCGGGACTAGCGGGAACAATGAGCAGTTCTTC.

Only a few counts were recorded for this clone. V gene TRBV28 combines with J gene TRBJ2-7, with 8 bases identical to TRBD1. The CDR3 is 15 amino acids. Germline CDR1 MDHEN, CDR2 SYDVKM. V lost 4 bases, J lost 4 bases, and 9 bases stayed unmatched. CDR3 protein: CASSSGDRSYYEQYF. CDR3 bases: TGTGCCAGCAGTTCCGGGGACAGGAGCTATTACGAGCAGTACTTC.

The rearrangement links TRBV7-2 to TRBJ1-5, with D unclear. Between the trimmed V and J ends, which lost 2 bases and 7 bases, there was a span of 9 bases. This CDR3 contains 13 residues. The germline V gene has CDR1 SGHTA and CDR2 FQGNSA. The CDR3 protein is CASSLSGWQPQHF. DNA of the CDR3: TGTGCCAGCAGCTTATCGGGGTGGCAGCCCCAGCATTTT.

The rearrangement links TRBV7-6 to TRBJ1-4; 7 bases are a match to TRBD1. V was clipped by 5 bases and J by 5 bases; unmatched bases: 8. This CDR3 contains 15 residues. CDR1 and CDR2 from the germline V gene are SGHVS and FNYEAQ. CDR3 DNA sequence: TGTGCCAGCAGCAGGGTACAGGGGTTAAATGAAAAACTGTTTTTT. It specifies CASSRVQGLNEKLFF.

This clone was seen a handful of times. This chain uses TRBV29-1 with TRBJ1-2; a weak D match, TRBD1 (5 bases). This CDR3 has 12 residues. V was trimmed by 0 bases and J by 14 bases, leaving 16 bases between them. Germline CDR1 reads SQVTM; CDR2 reads ANQGSEA. Here the CDR3 DNA reads TGCAGCGTTGAAGATAAGAAAGGGGAGGCTACCTTC. Protein sequence: CSVEDKKGEATF. Using reference TRBV29-1 and TRBJ1-2 for the parts outside the CDR3, the full variable domain is SAVISQKPSRDICQRGTSLTIQCQVDSQVTMMFWYRQQPGQSLTLIATANQGSEATYESGFVIDKFPISRPNLTFSTLTVSNMSPEDSSIYLCSVEDKKGEATFGSGTRLTVV.

Only a few counts were recorded for this clone. The chain employs TRBV9 and TRBJ2-2; D might be TRBD2 (6 bases). This CDR3 has 15 residues. From germline, CDR1 is SGDLS and CDR2 YYNGEE. The germline V and J ends were trimmed by 4 bases and 6 bases, with 16 bases remaining between them. CDR3 residues: CASSLGTPGPGELFF. CDR3 nucleotides: TGTGCCAGCAGCCTGGGGACTCCTGGTCCCGGGGAGCTGTTTTTT.

This clone was detected a few times. The genes are TRBV29-1 and TRBJ2-7; D remains unclear. The germline gives CDR1 SQVTM, CDR2 ANQGSEA. CDR3 length: 11 amino acids. V shed 4 bases and J shed 0 bases, with 4 bases lying between them. CDR3 in amino acids: CSVVSSYEQYF. In DNA, the CDR3 is TGCAGCGTTGTCAGCTCCTACGAGCAGTACTTC.

The chain couples TRBV27 to TRBJ1-5; D remains unclear. CDR1 is MNHEY and CDR2 is SMNVEV in the germline V gene (reference sequence). This CDR3 comprises 14 residues. V dropped 8 bases and J dropped 3 bases, with 14 bases sitting between them. This CDR3 reads CASPLRDPNQPQHF. The CDR3 DNA is TGTGCCAGCCCCCTGCGAGATCCCAATCAGCCCCAGCATTTT.

CDR3 sequence reads: CASAETISYGYTF. The CDR3 DNA reads TGTGCCAGCGCCGAAACTATCAGCTATGGCTACACCTTC. This chain uses TRBV7-2 with TRBJ1-2; D unclear. Germline assignment: CDR1 SGHTA and CDR2 FQGNSA. Trimming took 8 bases from V and 4 from J, leaving 14 bases between them. The CDR3 covers 13 residues.

There are a few counts of this clone. The gene calls are TRBV29-1 and TRBJ2-3, with a weak D call TRBD2 (6 bases). Germline V gene sequence: CDR1 SQVTM, CDR2 ANQGSEA. The CDR3 has 16 residues. Trimming left V 6 bases short and J 1 base short, with 20 bases between. The chain's CDR3 is CSVQGLMEEGTDTQYF. The CDR3 DNA sequence: TGCAGCGTCCAGGGACTCATGGAGGAGGGCACAGATACGCAGTATTTT.

This clone came up a few times. The chain carries TRBV7-2 and TRBJ2-3, with a tentative D call TRBD1 (5 bases). With 5 bases removed from V and 2 bases from J, the gap between germline ends came to 17 bases. The CDR3 has 16 residues. The germline V gene has CDR1 SGHTA and CDR2 FQGNSA. The CDR3 spells CASSRRVPTHTDTQYF. The CDR3 nucleotides read TGTGCCAGCAGCCGCAGGGTCCCTACGCACACAGATACGCAGTATTTT.

This rearrangement joins TRBV18 to TRBJ1-5; 9 nucleotides align to TRBD1. Trimming cost V 5 bases and J 6 bases; bases outside gene matches: 5. CDR3 length equals 14 residues. Germline-derived CDR1 and CDR2 are KGHSH and LQKENI. CDR3 in amino acids: CASSENRGPQPQHF. CDR3 in DNA: TGTGCCAGCTCAGAGAACAGGGGGCCTCAGCCCCAGCATTTT.

This clone was counted between two and nine times. The CDR3 DNA sequence: TGTGCCAGCAGTTCCACCGGGACAGGGGTTGGCGAGCAGTACTTC. Amino acids: CASSSTGTGVGEQYF. V usage is TRBV6-6 and J usage is TRBJ2-7; 10 bases agree with TRBD1. Germline trimming cut 4 bases from V and 6 bases from J; bases unmatched to any gene: 9. Germline CDR1 is MNHNY and CDR2 is SVGAGI (reference sequence). This CDR3 spans 15 amino acids.

This clone was counted between two and nine times. The J gene is TRBJ2-5, the V gene TRBV5-6, with 11 nucleotides matching TRBD2. The V gene's germline CDR1 is SGHDT and CDR2 YYEEEE. V lost 0 bases, J lost 6 bases, and 4 bases stayed unmatched. There are 15 residues in the CDR3. The CDR3 is CASSLVAGGRQTQYF. CDR3 nucleotides: TGTGCCAGCAGCTTGGTAGCGGGGGGGCGGCAGACCCAGTACTTC.

The chain couples TRBV5-6 to TRBJ1-2, with D possibly matching TRBD1 (5 bases). Deletions cut 2 bases from V and 0 bases from J, with 17 bases between. Germline V gene lookup returns CDR1 SGHDT and CDR2 YYEEEE. The CDR3 is 17 amino acids. DNA for the CDR3: TGTGCCAGCAGCTTTTCAGGGCTCAATTTAGCTAACTATGGCTACACCTTC. Translation: CASSFSGLNLANYGYTF.